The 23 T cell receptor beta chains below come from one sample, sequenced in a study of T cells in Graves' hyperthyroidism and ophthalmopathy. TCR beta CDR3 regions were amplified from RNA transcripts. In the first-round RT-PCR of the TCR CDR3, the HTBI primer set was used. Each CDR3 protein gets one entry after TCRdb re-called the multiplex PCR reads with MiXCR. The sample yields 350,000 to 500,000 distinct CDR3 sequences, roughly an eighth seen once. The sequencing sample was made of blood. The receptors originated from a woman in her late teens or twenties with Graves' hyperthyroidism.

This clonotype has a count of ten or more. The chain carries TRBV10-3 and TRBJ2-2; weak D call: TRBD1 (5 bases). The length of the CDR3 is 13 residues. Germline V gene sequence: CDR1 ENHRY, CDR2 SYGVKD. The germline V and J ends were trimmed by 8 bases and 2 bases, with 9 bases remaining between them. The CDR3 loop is CAIGAVNTGELFF. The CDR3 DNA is TGTGCCATCGGGGCGGTAAACACCGGGGAGCTGTTTTTT.

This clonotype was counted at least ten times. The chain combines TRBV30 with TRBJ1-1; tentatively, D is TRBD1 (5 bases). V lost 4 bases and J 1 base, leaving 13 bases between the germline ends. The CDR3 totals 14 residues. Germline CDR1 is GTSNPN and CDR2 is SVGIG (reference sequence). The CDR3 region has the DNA TGTGCCTGGATCCAGGGAAGAGGGAACACTGAAGCTTTCTTT. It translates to CAWIQGRGNTEAFF.

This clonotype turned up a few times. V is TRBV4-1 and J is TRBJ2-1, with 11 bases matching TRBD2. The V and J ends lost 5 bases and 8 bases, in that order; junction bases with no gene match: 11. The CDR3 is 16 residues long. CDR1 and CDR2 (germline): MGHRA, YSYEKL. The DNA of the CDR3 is TGCGCCAGCAGCGTCCAAACTAGCGGGAGTATTTATGAGCAGTTCTTC. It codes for CASSVQTSGSIYEQFF.

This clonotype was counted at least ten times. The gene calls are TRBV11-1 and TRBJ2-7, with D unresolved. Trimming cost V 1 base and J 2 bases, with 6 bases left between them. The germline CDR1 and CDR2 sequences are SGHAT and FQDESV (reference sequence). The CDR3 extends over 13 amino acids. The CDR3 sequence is CASSLEQPYEQYF. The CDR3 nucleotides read TGTGCCAGCAGCTTAGAACAGCCCTACGAGCAGTACTTC.

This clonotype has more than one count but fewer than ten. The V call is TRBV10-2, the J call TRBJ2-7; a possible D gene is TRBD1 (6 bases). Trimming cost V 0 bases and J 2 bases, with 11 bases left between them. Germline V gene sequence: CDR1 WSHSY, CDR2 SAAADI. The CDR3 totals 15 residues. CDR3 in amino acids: CASSESRGSPYEQYF. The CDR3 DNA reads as TGCGCCAGCAGTGAGTCGAGGGGGAGTCCCTACGAGCAGTACTTC.

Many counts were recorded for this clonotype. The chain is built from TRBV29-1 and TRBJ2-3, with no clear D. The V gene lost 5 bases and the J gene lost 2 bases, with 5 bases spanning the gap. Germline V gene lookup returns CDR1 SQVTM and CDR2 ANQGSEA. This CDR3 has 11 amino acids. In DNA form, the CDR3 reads TGCAGCGTTACCACCACAGATACGCAGTATTTT. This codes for CSVTTTDTQYF.

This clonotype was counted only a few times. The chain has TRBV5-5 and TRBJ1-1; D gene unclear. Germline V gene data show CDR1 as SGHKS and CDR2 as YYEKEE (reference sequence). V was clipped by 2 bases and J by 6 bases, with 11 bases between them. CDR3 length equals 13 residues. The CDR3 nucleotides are TGTGCCAGCAGCTTTTCGCACAGACCTGAAGCTTTCTTT. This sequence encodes CASSFSHRPEAFF.

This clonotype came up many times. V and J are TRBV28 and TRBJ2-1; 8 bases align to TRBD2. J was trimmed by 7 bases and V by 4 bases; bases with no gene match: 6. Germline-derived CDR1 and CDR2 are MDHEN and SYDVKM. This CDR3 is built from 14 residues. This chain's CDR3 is CASSSAGVGNEQFF. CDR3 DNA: TGTGCCAGCAGTTCAGCGGGAGTGGGTAATGAGCAGTTCTTC.

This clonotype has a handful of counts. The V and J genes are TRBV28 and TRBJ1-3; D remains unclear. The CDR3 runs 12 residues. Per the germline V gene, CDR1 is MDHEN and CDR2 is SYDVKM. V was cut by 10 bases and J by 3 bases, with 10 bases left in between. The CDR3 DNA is TGTGCCACCCTTGCGGGTGGAAACACCATATATTTT. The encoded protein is CATLAGGNTIYF.

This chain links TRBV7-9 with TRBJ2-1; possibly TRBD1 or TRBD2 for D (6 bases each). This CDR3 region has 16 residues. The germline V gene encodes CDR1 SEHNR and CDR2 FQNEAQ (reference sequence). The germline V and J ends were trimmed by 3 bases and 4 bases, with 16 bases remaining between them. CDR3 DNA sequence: TGTGCCAGCAGCTTCGCACCAGGGGCGGGATACAATGAGCAGTTCTTC. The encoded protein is CASSFAPGAGYNEQFF.

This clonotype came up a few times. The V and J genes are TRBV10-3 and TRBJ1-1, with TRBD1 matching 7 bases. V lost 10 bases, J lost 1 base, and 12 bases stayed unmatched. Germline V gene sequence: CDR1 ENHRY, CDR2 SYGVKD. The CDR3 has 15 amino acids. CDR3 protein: CATGSDRAQNTEAFF. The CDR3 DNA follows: TGTGCCACAGGATCTGACAGGGCCCAGAACACTGAAGCTTTCTTT.

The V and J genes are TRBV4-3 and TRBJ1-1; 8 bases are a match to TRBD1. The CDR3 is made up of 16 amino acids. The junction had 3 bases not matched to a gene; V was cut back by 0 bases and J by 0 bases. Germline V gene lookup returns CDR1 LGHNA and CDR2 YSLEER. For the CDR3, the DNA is TGCGCCAGCAGCCAAGATGGGACAGGTGTGAACACTGAAGCTTTCTTT. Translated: CASSQDGTGVNTEAFF.

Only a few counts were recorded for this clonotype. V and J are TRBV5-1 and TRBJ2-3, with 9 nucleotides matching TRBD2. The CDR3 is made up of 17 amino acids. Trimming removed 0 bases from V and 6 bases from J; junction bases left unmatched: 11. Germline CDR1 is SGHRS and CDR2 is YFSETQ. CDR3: CASSLVSRGRAPDTQYF. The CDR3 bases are TGCGCCAGCAGCTTGGTTTCGCGCGGGAGGGCCCCGGATACGCAGTATTTT.

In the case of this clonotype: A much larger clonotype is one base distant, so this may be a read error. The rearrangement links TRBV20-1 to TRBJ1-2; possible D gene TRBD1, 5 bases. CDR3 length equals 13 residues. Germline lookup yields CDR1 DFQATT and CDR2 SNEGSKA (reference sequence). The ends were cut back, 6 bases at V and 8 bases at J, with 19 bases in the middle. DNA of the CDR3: TGCAGTGCCGGAGTGGTAGGGACGTACGGCTACACCTTC. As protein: CSAGVVGTYGYTF.

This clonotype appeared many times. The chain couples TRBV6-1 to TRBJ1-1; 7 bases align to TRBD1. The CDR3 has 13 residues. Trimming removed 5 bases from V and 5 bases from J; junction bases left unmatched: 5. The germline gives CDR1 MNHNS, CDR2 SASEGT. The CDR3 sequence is CASSRTGETEAFF. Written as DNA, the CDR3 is TGTGCCAGCAGTCGGACAGGTGAGACTGAAGCTTTCTTT.

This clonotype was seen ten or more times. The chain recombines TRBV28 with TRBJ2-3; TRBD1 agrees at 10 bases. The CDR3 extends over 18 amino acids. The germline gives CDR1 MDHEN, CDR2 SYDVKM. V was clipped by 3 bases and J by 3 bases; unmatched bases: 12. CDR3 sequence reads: CASSFLTGGLTKTDTQYF. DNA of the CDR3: TGTGCCAGCAGTTTCCTGACAGGGGGCCTAACAAAGACAGATACGCAGTATTTT.

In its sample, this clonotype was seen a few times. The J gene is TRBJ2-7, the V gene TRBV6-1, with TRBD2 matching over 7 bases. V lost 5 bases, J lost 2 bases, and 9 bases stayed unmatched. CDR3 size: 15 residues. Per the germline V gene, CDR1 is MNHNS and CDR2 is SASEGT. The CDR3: CASSRSSGAPYEQYF. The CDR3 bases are TGTGCCAGCAGTCGTTCGAGCGGGGCACCCTACGAGCAGTACTTC.

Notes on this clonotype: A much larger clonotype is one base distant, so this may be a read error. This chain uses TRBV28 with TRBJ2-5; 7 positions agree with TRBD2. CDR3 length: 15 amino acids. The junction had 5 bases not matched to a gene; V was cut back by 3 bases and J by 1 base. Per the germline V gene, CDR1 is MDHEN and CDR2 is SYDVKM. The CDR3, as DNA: TGTGCCAGCAGTTTTGAAGCGGGGAGCCAAGAGACCCAGTACTTC. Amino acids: CASSFEAGSQETQYF.

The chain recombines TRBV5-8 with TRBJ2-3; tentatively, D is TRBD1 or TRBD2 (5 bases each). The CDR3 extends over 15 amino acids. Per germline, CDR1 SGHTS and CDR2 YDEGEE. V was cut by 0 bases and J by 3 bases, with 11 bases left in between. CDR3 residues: CASSLGRGATDTQYF. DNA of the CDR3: TGTGCCAGCAGCTTGGGACGGGGCGCGACAGATACGCAGTATTTT.

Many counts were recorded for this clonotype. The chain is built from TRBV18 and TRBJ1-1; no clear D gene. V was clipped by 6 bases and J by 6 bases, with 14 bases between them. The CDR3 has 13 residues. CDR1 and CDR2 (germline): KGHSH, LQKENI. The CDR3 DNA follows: TGTGCCAGCTCTATTGATAGGACGGCTGAAGCTTTCTTT. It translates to CASSIDRTAEAFF. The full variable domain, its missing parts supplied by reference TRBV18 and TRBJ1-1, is NAGVMQNPRHLVRRRGQEARLRCSPMKGHSHVYWYRQLPEEGLKFMVYLQKENIIDESGMPKERFSAEFPKEGPSILRIQQVVRGDSAAYFCASSIDRTAEAFFGQGTRLTVV.

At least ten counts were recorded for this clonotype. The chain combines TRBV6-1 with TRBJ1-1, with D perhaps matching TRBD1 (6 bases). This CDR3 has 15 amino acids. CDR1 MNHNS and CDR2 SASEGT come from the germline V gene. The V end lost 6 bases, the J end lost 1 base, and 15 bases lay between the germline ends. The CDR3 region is CASRTQGKENTEAFF. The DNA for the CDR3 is TGTGCCAGCAGGACACAGGGTAAGGAGAACACTGAAGCTTTCTTT.

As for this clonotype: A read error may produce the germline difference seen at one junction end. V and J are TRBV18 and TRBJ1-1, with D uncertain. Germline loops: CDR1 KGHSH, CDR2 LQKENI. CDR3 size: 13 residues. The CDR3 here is CANSPSVNTEAFF. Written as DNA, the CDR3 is TGTGCCAACTCACCAAGCGTTAACACTGAAGCTTTCTTT.

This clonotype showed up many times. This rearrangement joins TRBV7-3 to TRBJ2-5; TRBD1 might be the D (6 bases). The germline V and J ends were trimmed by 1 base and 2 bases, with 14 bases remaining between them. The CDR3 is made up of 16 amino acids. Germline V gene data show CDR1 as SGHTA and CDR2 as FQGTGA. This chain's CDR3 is CASSLMSGQGQETQYF. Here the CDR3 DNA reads TGTGCCAGCAGCTTAATGTCGGGACAAGGTCAAGAGACCCAGTACTTC.